Detailed here is one TCR beta chain. Its target is unknown. The sample originates from a study of PD-1 blockade in mismatch repair-deficient tumors. For the study at large: All were previously treated, progressing patients with eleven to twelve mismatch repair-deficient cancer types.

Data came from immunoSEQ multiplex PCR; TCRdb stores just in-frame clones and leaves some out. The sample has about 100,000 clones, 70% to 85% seen once; the top ten hold roughly 6.3%. The study, taken as a whole, reports: Rapid post-treatment expansion, then contraction, generally preceding radiologic response, marked tumor-resident clones.

Mismatch repair deficiency was confirmed in all patients, by PCR or immunohistochemistry. A few pembrolizumab responders had their TCRs sequenced. The CDR3 length is 13 residues. Germline V gene data show CDR1 as SGHDT and CDR2 as YYEEEE. Trimming took off 5 bases at V and 0 bases at J, with 7 bases between the two ends. Sequenced material: peripheral blood, taken 35 to 37 weeks after starting pembrolizumab. This clonotype originated in an adult with mismatch repair-deficient cancer. The chain uses TRBV5-6 and TRBJ2-3; D is unresolved. CDR3 residues: CASSVISTDTQYF. The DNA of the CDR3 is TGTGCCAGCAGTGTCATCAGCACAGATACGCAGTATTTT.